The source of this T cell receptor (beta chain) is a study of blood T cell repertoires in COVID-19. Overall study: There were acute and convalescent COVID-19 samples, and they came from the United States, Italy and Spain. T cells, B-cell-depleted T cells, or PBMCs provided the cDNA or gDNA that served as material.

Assay: immunoSEQ multiplex PCR; the TCRdb copy retains only in-frame clones and omits some. This sample carries 95,000 or so clones, 70% to 80% of them seen once, and the ten largest clones take less than 20%. This receptor was identified in a woman aged 80 or over with active or convalescent COVID-19. The specimen was peripheral blood.

The CDR3 region has the DNA TGTGCCAGCACCCTAGCGGAGTTCTCCTACAATGAGCAGTTCTTC. Translation: CASTLAEFSYNEQFF. The genes are TRBV28 and TRBJ2-1; 7 bases are a match to TRBD2. Germline trimming cut 7 bases from V and 0 bases from J; bases unmatched to any gene: 6. Germline-derived CDR1 and CDR2 are MDHEN and SYDVKM. The CDR3 is made up of 15 amino acids.